A selection of T cell receptor beta chains follows, all from one sample in a study of shared clonotypes between healthy human individuals. Profiling relied on immunoSEQ multiplex PCR, and the TCRdb table lists in-frame clones only, not all of them. The data show some 2 million clones, about 95% seen once. Sample: naive CD8+ T cells sorted from blood. The receptors come from a man aged 18 to 29 in good health. Each CDR3 is given with its conserved first and last residue. Fields, in order: J gene, clone size, V gene, D gene, CDR3 DNA, CDR3 protein. The D gene is left open where the match is weak. Rows give clone size only sometimes, using once, few, many, or a class for an expanded clone.

J gene: TRBJ2-7; clone size: .; V gene: TRBV2; D gene: TRBD2; CDR3 DNA: TGTGCCAGCACCAAAAGTGCGGGAGCAGAGCAGTACTTC; CDR3 protein: CASTKSAGAEQYF
J gene: TRBJ1-1; clone size: .; V gene: TRBV30; D gene: .; CDR3 DNA: TGTGCCTGGAGGCGGATGGATGGAGCTTTCTTT; CDR3 protein: CAWRRMDGAFF
J gene: TRBJ1-5; clone size: .; V gene: TRBV16; D gene: TRBD1; CDR3 DNA: TGTGCCAGCAGCCAATCCGCAGGGGGGTTCAATCAGCCCCAGCATTTT; CDR3 protein: CASSQSAGGFNQPQHF
J gene: TRBJ2-7; clone size: .; V gene: TRBV7-8; D gene: .; CDR3 DNA: TGTGCCAGCAGCATAGAAGCCTCGACAGCGCCCTACGAGCAGTACTTC; CDR3 protein: CASSIEASTAPYEQYF
J gene: TRBJ2-7; clone size: .; V gene: TRBV5-6; D gene: .; CDR3 DNA: TGTGCCAGCAGCTTCTCTTCTCTCTCCTACGAGCAGTACTTC; CDR3 protein: CASSFSSLSYEQYF
J gene: TRBJ2-7; clone size: .; V gene: TRBV5-6; D gene: .; CDR3 DNA: TGTGCCAGCAGCGTCCGGGCCCCAGGCTACGAGCAGTACTTC; CDR3 protein: CASSVRAPGYEQYF
J gene: TRBJ2-5; clone size: .; V gene: TRBV13; D gene: TRBD1; CDR3 DNA: TGTGCCAGCAGCTTAGCACAGGGGCGAGGTGAGACCCAGTACTTC; CDR3 protein: CASSLAQGRGETQYF
J gene: TRBJ2-3; clone size: once; V gene: TRBV5-4; D gene: .; CDR3 DNA: TGTGCCAGCAGCTTATTCTACGTCGATTCCTCAGATACGCAGTATTTT; CDR3 protein: CASSLFYVDSSDTQYF
J gene: TRBJ2-7; clone size: .; V gene: TRBV29-1; D gene: TRBD1; CDR3 DNA: TGCAGCGTTGAGAGAGCCGGGACAGCTACCTACGAGCAGTACTTC; CDR3 protein: CSVERAGTATYEQYF
J gene: TRBJ1-5; clone size: .; V gene: TRBV4-1; D gene: .; CDR3 DNA: TGCGCCAGCAGCCAAGATCGGCAGTCCCAGCCCCAGCATTTT; CDR3 protein: CASSQDRQSQPQHF
J gene: TRBJ2-1; clone size: .; V gene: TRBV4-1; D gene: .; CDR3 DNA: TGCGCCAGCAGCCTCCCTTCCGTGGGCATAATGAGAGAGCAGTTCTTC; CDR3 protein: CASSLPSVGIMREQFF
J gene: TRBJ2-3; clone size: .; V gene: TRBV4-1; D gene: .; CDR3 DNA: TGCGCCAGCAGCCAAGGCTGGGCCAGTCCAGATACGCAGTATTTT; CDR3 protein: CASSQGWASPDTQYF
J gene: TRBJ2-2; clone size: .; V gene: TRBV6-1; D gene: TRBD1; CDR3 DNA: TGTGCCAGCAGTGAATTGACAGGGCTCGCCGGGGAGCTGTTTTTT; CDR3 protein: CASSELTGLAGELFF
J gene: TRBJ2-7; clone size: once; V gene: TRBV6-5; D gene: TRBD2; CDR3 DNA: TGTGCCAGCAGTTACGGACTAGCGGCAGGCGAGCAGTACTTC; CDR3 protein: CASSYGLAAGEQYF
J gene: TRBJ2-7; clone size: once; V gene: TRBV2; D gene: TRBD1; CDR3 DNA: TGTGCCAGCAGTGAAGCGACCTTACAGGGGGCCCCCTACGAGCAGTACTTC; CDR3 protein: CASSEATLQGAPYEQYF
J gene: TRBJ2-7; clone size: .; V gene: TRBV9; D gene: TRBD2; CDR3 DNA: TGTGCCAGCAGCGAGGGAGCGGGAGAGACTTACGAGCAGTACTTC; CDR3 protein: CASSEGAGETYEQYF
J gene: TRBJ1-1; clone size: .; V gene: TRBV7-9; D gene: TRBD1; CDR3 DNA: TGTGCCAGCAGCTTCCACCCGGACAGGGGAGAAGATGAAGCTTTCTTT; CDR3 protein: CASSFHPDRGEDEAFF
J gene: TRBJ1-2; clone size: .; V gene: TRBV2; D gene: .; CDR3 DNA: TGTGCCAGCAGTGAATCGGACAGCACCTATGGCCACACCTTC; CDR3 protein: CASSESDSTYGHTF
J gene: TRBJ1-5; clone size: .; V gene: TRBV27; D gene: TRBD1; CDR3 DNA: TGTGCCAGCAGTCCCCGGACAGGGGTCGATCAGCCCCAGCATTTT; CDR3 protein: CASSPRTGVDQPQHF
J gene: TRBJ2-7; clone size: .; V gene: TRBV11-1; D gene: TRBD2; CDR3 DNA: TGTGCCAGCAGCCCCTCGGGAGGGAACTACGAGCAGTACTTC; CDR3 protein: CASSPSGGNYEQYF
J gene: TRBJ2-1; clone size: .; V gene: TRBV27; D gene: .; CDR3 DNA: TGTGCCAGCAGTCACCGGGACTCCCAAGATGAGCAGTTCTTC; CDR3 protein: CASSHRDSQDEQFF
J gene: TRBJ2-5; clone size: .; V gene: TRBV11-2; D gene: .; CDR3 DNA: TGTGCCAGCAGCTTAGGGGGTTCCCAAGAGACCCAGTACTTC; CDR3 protein: CASSLGGSQETQYF
J gene: TRBJ2-5; clone size: .; V gene: TRBV30; D gene: TRBD2; CDR3 DNA: TGTGCCTGGAGTTACCCGGGACTAGCGGAACAAGAGACCCAGTACTTC; CDR3 protein: CAWSYPGLAEQETQYF
J gene: TRBJ2-7; clone size: once; V gene: TRBV10-3; D gene: TRBD2; CDR3 DNA: TGTGCCATCAGTGACCGACTAGCGGGAACCTACGAGCAGTACTTC; CDR3 protein: CAISDRLAGTYEQYF
J gene: TRBJ2-3; clone size: once; V gene: TRBV7-9; D gene: .; CDR3 DNA: TGTGCCAGCAGCCCCACGGGACGGATCCCATCTCCCGATACGCAGTATTTT; CDR3 protein: CASSPTGRIPSPDTQYF
J gene: TRBJ2-1; clone size: .; V gene: TRBV4-3; D gene: .; CDR3 DNA: TGCGCCAGCAGCCGCCTGACAGGAGCCTACAATGAGCAGTTCTTC; CDR3 protein: CASSRLTGAYNEQFF
J gene: TRBJ1-4; clone size: .; V gene: TRBV2; D gene: .; CDR3 DNA: TGTGCCAGCAGTGAAGCGAACAGGGACGAAAAACTGTTTTTT; CDR3 protein: CASSEANRDEKLFF
J gene: TRBJ2-7; clone size: .; V gene: TRBV4-2; D gene: .; CDR3 DNA: TGTGCCAGCAGCCAAGATTCCACGGGGGCCGCCTACGAGCAGTACTTC; CDR3 protein: CASSQDSTGAAYEQYF
J gene: TRBJ2-1; clone size: .; V gene: TRBV2; D gene: TRBD1; CDR3 DNA: TGTGCCAGCAGTGAAGCGCCGGGACAGGGTAGCTCCTACAATGAGCAGTTCTTC; CDR3 protein: CASSEAPGQGSSYNEQFF
J gene: TRBJ2-1; clone size: .; V gene: TRBV2; D gene: TRBD2; CDR3 DNA: TGTGCCAGCATGGTCAGCGGGAGCTCCTACAATGAGCAGTTCTTC; CDR3 protein: CASMVSGSSYNEQFF
J gene: TRBJ2-5; clone size: .; V gene: TRBV13; D gene: .; CDR3 DNA: TGTGCCAGCAGCCCCTCCGGGGGATGGGGCCAAGAGACCCAGTACTTC; CDR3 protein: CASSPSGGWGQETQYF
J gene: TRBJ1-2; clone size: .; V gene: TRBV2; D gene: .; CDR3 DNA: TGTGCCAGCAGTGAATCGGTAGGCTACTATGGCTACACCTTC; CDR3 protein: CASSESVGYYGYTF
J gene: TRBJ2-4; clone size: .; V gene: TRBV5-6; D gene: .; CDR3 DNA: TGTGCCAGCAGCTTGGGTGGAGGGGACGGCATTCAGTACTTC; CDR3 protein: CASSLGGGDGIQYF
J gene: TRBJ1-2; clone size: .; V gene: TRBV14; D gene: .; CDR3 DNA: TGTGCCAGCAGCCTAAGGACGGCTAACTATGGCTACACCTTC; CDR3 protein: CASSLRTANYGYTF
J gene: TRBJ2-7; clone size: .; V gene: TRBV4-1; D gene: .; CDR3 DNA: TGCGCCAGCAGCCGGGGGGAGTACGGGTACTCCTACGAGCAGTACTTC; CDR3 protein: CASSRGEYGYSYEQYF
J gene: TRBJ1-6; clone size: .; V gene: TRBV21-1; D gene: .; CDR3 DNA: TGTGCCAGCAGCCCCGGGCCTCCTCATAATTCACCCCTCCACTTT; CDR3 protein: CASSPGPPHNSPLHF
J gene: TRBJ2-7; clone size: .; V gene: TRBV6-5; D gene: .; CDR3 DNA: TGTGCCAGCAGTTACTCGCCCGGGGAGCCTACCTACGAGCAGTACTTC; CDR3 protein: CASSYSPGEPTYEQYF
J gene: TRBJ2-7; clone size: .; V gene: TRBV28; D gene: .; CDR3 DNA: TGTGCCAGCAGCCCCCCAAGGGGCTCGTGGGAGCAGTACTTC; CDR3 protein: CASSPPRGSWEQYF
J gene: TRBJ1-5; clone size: .; V gene: TRBV4-1; D gene: .; CDR3 DNA: TGCGCCAGCAGCCAAAATGGTGGGGGCAATCAGCCCCAGCATTTT; CDR3 protein: CASSQNGGGNQPQHF
J gene: TRBJ2-3; clone size: .; V gene: TRBV27; D gene: .; CDR3 DNA: TGTGCCAGCAGTTTCGCGCTTAGCACAGATACGCAGTATTTT; CDR3 protein: CASSFALSTDTQYF
J gene: TRBJ2-5; clone size: once; V gene: TRBV19; D gene: TRBD2; CDR3 DNA: TGTGCCAGTAGTTTAGACCCGACTAGCGGGGGGCGGTTGGAGACCCAGTACTTC; CDR3 protein: CASSLDPTSGGRLETQYF
J gene: TRBJ1-2; clone size: .; V gene: TRBV6-6; D gene: .; CDR3 DNA: TGTGCCAGCAATTTCCCCTGGGTTTTC; CDR3 protein: CASNFPWVF
J gene: TRBJ2-5; clone size: .; V gene: TRBV10-3; D gene: TRBD2; CDR3 DNA: TGTGCCACAGGACCGGGACTAGCCGCCAGAGAGACCCAGTACTTC; CDR3 protein: CATGPGLAARETQYF
J gene: TRBJ2-5; clone size: .; V gene: TRBV4-1; D gene: TRBD2; CDR3 DNA: TGCGCCAGCAGCCAAGAGCCCCTAGCGGTAACCCTGGAGACCCAGTACTTC; CDR3 protein: CASSQEPLAVTLETQYF
J gene: TRBJ2-7; clone size: .; V gene: TRBV5-6; D gene: .; CDR3 DNA: TGTGCCAGCAGCTTGGGACAGGCAAGCTACGAGCAGTACTTC; CDR3 protein: CASSLGQASYEQYF
J gene: TRBJ2-7; clone size: .; V gene: TRBV5-6; D gene: TRBD2; CDR3 DNA: TGTGCCAGCAGCTTCTACGGGGGGGAGCAGTACTTC; CDR3 protein: CASSFYGGEQYF
J gene: TRBJ2-3; clone size: .; V gene: TRBV13; D gene: TRBD2; CDR3 DNA: TGTGCCAGCAGCTCTCAGGGACTAGCGGGGGGAGGAGATACGCAGTATTTT; CDR3 protein: CASSSQGLAGGGDTQYF
J gene: TRBJ2-7; clone size: .; V gene: TRBV6-5; D gene: .; CDR3 DNA: TGTGCCAGCAGATTAAAGGGCAGCTCCTACGAGCAGTACTTC; CDR3 protein: CASRLKGSSYEQYF
J gene: TRBJ2-7; clone size: .; V gene: TRBV4-1; D gene: .; CDR3 DNA: TGCGCCAGCAGCCAAGGGGACTCTGACTACGAGCAGTACTTC; CDR3 protein: CASSQGDSDYEQYF
J gene: TRBJ1-2; clone size: .; V gene: TRBV4-3; D gene: .; CDR3 DNA: TGCGCCAGCAGCCAAGAACAGGATTTTCTCTATGGCTACACCTTC; CDR3 protein: CASSQEQDFLYGYTF
J gene: TRBJ1-2; clone size: .; V gene: TRBV5-6; D gene: .; CDR3 DNA: TGTGCCAGCAGCTTGATTGGCAGTGGCTACACCTTC; CDR3 protein: CASSLIGSGYTF